This TCR beta chain appears in the sequencing data of a study of CD8 T cells in ankylosing spondylitis. For this clonotype: What it binds is not known.

Overall study results and limits: A CD8+ phenotype characterized the disease-linked clones, which were relatively rare in peripheral blood. From matched ankylosing spondylitis synovial fluid, disease-linked clones were reportedly recovered at significantly enriched levels. Earlier work had already found some motif variants in reactive arthritis synovial fluid and blood. There was a TCR beta motif, made of roughly eight highly homologous variants, that appeared characteristic of ankylosing spondylitis blood.

Germline trimming cut 4 bases from V and 6 bases from J; bases unmatched to any gene: 4. Germline V lookup: CDR1 SGHRS, CDR2 YFSETQ. The CDR3 loop spans 13 amino acids. With molecular barcodes, quantitative 5'-RACE was used to make the TCR beta libraries. MiXCR was run by TCRdb on the 5' RACE reads, yielding one entry per CDR3 protein. The sample contains roughly 350,000 distinct CDR3 sequences, 8% of which appear only once. The clonotype was recovered from a male donor with ankylosing spondylitis. Material for sequencing was blood, either unsorted or a sorted T cell fraction (not recorded which). The chain has TRBV5-1 and TRBJ2-1; TRBD1 agrees at 7 bases. CDR3 protein: CASSHPGGNEQFF. In DNA, the CDR3 is TGCGCCAGCAGCCACCCAGGGGGCAATGAGCAGTTCTTC. Based on the CDR3 plus reference TRBV5-1 and TRBJ2-1, the full variable domain is KAGVTQTPRYLIKTRGQQVTLSCSPISGHRSVSWYQQTPGQGLQFLFEYFSETQRNKGNFPGRFSGRQFSNSRSEMNVSTLELGDSALYLCASSHPGGNEQFFGPGTRLTVL.